Listed here is a single T cell receptor beta chain. Its antigen is not yet known. No clone much larger than this one lies a single base away; base qualities are absent. The source of the sample is a study of T-cell memory formation after mild COVID-19 (dated by TCRdb to the early 2020s). The study in broad terms: Most TCR sequence clusters were specific to one of the two donors. T-cell clones expanding and contracting after mild COVID-19 in two donors were tracked by longitudinal TCRalpha and TCRbeta repertoire sequencing. Two young, previously healthy adult volunteers, one female and one male, were included in the cohort. General findings and caveats noted by the study authors: Some responding clones were detected in pre-infection memory, suggesting pre-existing cross-reactive memory T cells joined the SARS-CoV-2 response. The second-wave clones that peaked on day 37 were not confirmed to be SARS-CoV-2 specific. Clones contracting from day 15 to 85 had balanced CD4/CD8 phenotypes, while a second wave expanding from day 15 to 37 was biased towards CD4+. The study covered only two mild cases, and larger cohorts including severe cases with pre-infection samples were considered necessary. Contracting CD4+ clones turned up mainly in the CM and EM memory subsets, whereas EMRA was where CD8+ clones were enriched.

TCRdb shows the sequencer as Illumina NovaSeq 6000. cDNA libraries for TCRalpha and TCRbeta were prepared by 5'RACE using constant-segment primers, with sample barcodes and unique molecular identifiers added. RNA was extracted from every sample with Trizol reagent. Amplification of the libraries took two PCR steps, and the second step added a second sample barcode plus Illumina TruSeq adapters. The libraries were sequenced on an Illumina NovaSeq using 2 x 150 bp paired-end reads. The study's processing was this. Demultiplexing of reads and collapsing into UMI-guided consensus sequences were performed with migec v1.2.7. Using mixcr v2.1.11, UMI consensuses were aligned to TRA and TRB V and J templates and then assembled into clonotypes. Expanded or contracted clonotypes were those called significant by both edgeR and NoisET, with noise models trained on biological replicates. For edgeR calls, the thresholds were a false discovery rate-adjusted p below 0.01 and a log2 fold-change of 1. As an exploratory analysis of dynamics, max-normalized trajectories of the 1000 most abundant clonotypes were examined by PCA with hierarchical clustering. Separately sequenced CD4+ and CD8+ repertoires were used to assign the CD4 or CD8 phenotype of responding clones. Using fastp at Q25 and MiXCR, TCRdb reprocessed the public reads and kept productive beta chains. Every distinct CDR3 protein forms one entry, paired with its most common genes and DNA. The V and J calls shown here were made by TCRdb, not taken from the authors' results. The sample contains 550,000 to 600,000 distinct CDR3 sequences, around a sixth of them found a single time. The biggest ten clones account for about 7.4% of the sample.

Ficoll-Paque density gradient centrifugation was the method used to isolate PBMCs. From its cysteine to its phenylalanine, the CDR3 spans 16 amino acids. The read is trimmed to its CDR3 DNA, 48 bases read in frame from base 1. Trimming at the junction amounts to 4 bases on V and 7 bases on J, and the germline ends lie 20 bases apart. From a lookup of the germline V gene (reference sequence), CDR1 and CDR2 are MNHEY and SMNVEV. The sequencing sample was made of PBMCs or a T cell subset sorted from them (not recorded which). The chain is made from TRBV27 and TRBJ2-1; the D region possibly corresponds to TRBD1 (6 bases align). This clonotype was obtained from an adult woman who had mild COVID-19 (a few samples of this study predate the infection). The sample titles of this study are shuffled in the database, so cell type and time point are left out; the donor was told from shared clones. The CDR3 reads as follows: CASSSSGTSRRNEQFF. At the DNA level, the sequence is TGTGCCAGCAGTTCGTCCGGGACAAGCCGTCGGAATGAGCAGTTCTTC.